This T cell receptor (beta chain) was observed in a study of human T cells and chemical hapten exposure (dated by TCRdb to about 2021). For the wider study: For sensitization, 2% DPC in acetone was applied to a roughly 2 cm by roughly 2 cm area of upper inner arm skin. Blood samples were taken from patients before sensitization (week 0) and at 2, 6 and about 24 weeks after DPC sensitization. Peripheral blood TCR repertoire changes were tracked in vivo in alopecia patients during primary and secondary sensitization to the hapten diphenylcyclopropenone (DPC). About 29 alopecia patients gave blood for TCR sequencing at one to four time points (pre-sensitization, 2, 6 and 24 weeks). The patient cohort, mostly female, included alopecia areata with under or over 50% scalp involvement, alopecia totalis and alopecia universalis. Libraries were pooled for sequencing, and variation in per-sample TCR yields was attributed mainly to small differences in library volumes within the pool. Patients additionally received weekly therapeutic DPC doses to the scalp throughout the approximately 25-week study period. Patch testing on the upper back used Finn chambers containing 0.01% DPC, with scoring done after 6 days according to International Contact Dermatitis Research Group standards. Here is what the overall study found, with its caveats: DPC sensitization did not change how many TCRs were above 1 in 1000 frequency, and no evidence was found of alterations in global repertoire structure. Because every patient had alopecia, a presumed autoimmune disease, the patients' immune response might differ from that of healthy individuals. After repeated subsampling, changes were observed in the strength of the expansion versus patch-test correlation and in the threshold at which the correlation became significant. A positive correlation was found between the number of PT1 expanded TCRs and patch test score, with significance reached at thresholds 8, 16 and 32 but not 4. Significantly more large CDR3 similarity clusters were formed by expanded TCRs than by pre-sensitization or healthy control sets, consistent with antigen-driven responses.

Explained via the paper, the time point label denotes: patch test 3, about 24 weeks after DPC sensitization. The intended sense of this specimen's treatment or condition label: therapeutic diphenylcyclopropenone sensitization with weekly scalp DPC. Blood at each patch-test visit was drawn before the patch test was applied. Patients were considered eligible if aged 18 to 70, diagnosed with alopecia and deemed suitable for DPC therapy, and patients were excluded if pregnant. Total RNA was isolated from unfractionated whole blood collected in Tempus Blood RNA tubes. This clonotype was seen ten or more times. Its specific antigen is unknown. Base qualities are missing; no much larger clone stands one base away. Via the germline V gene, CDR1 is SQVTM and CDR2 ANQGSEA. The CDR3 has 12 amino acids, counting the end cysteine and phenylalanine. Only the CDR3 region is kept as DNA, spanning 36 bases read in frame from base 1. V loses 1 base of germline sequence and J loses 0 bases, and the interval between the two ends is 1 base.

Library construction relied on RACE. Instrument used: NextSeq 500. During library preparation, unique molecular identifiers were attached to individual cDNA molecules so that TCRs could be counted quantitatively and reproducibly. From each blood RNA sample, both TCR alpha and TCR beta chains were sequenced. The study's own analysis went as follows. A median of approximately 96,000 TCRs per sample was observed, with a range of about 23,224 to 690,600. The Decombinator software suite was used to annotate V, J and CDR3 in the TCR reads. To make PS versus PT1 abundance plots, every sample was subsampled to the same number of TCRs (28,000). Expanded TCRs were defined as absent before sensitization and observed at least eight times at the 2-week time point. TCRdb handled the public reads itself, with Q25 trimming in fastp and clone calling in MiXCR, and kept productive beta chains. Entries are consolidated by CDR3 protein sequence, retaining the most common genes and DNA. None of the V and J calls come from the authors' own analysis; TCRdb made them. This sample holds about 82,000 distinct CDR3 sequences; over 10% were observed only once. The biggest ten clones account for 5.7% of the sample.

Recombination linked TRBV29-1 to TRBJ2-4; no D gene is confidently identified. The TCR originated in a woman aged 45-60 years with alopecia areata. Some clones in this sample may be carry-over from other donors' samples. Source: whole blood, taken in connection with sensitization to the hapten diphenylcyclopropenone (DPC). The CDR3 protein sequence reads: CSVEVAKNIQYF. The nucleotide sequence is given as TGCAGCGTTGAAGTAGCCAAAAACATTCAGTACTTC.